The source of this T cell receptor beta chain is a study of blood T cell repertoires in COVID-19. Looking at the study overall: The analysed material was cDNA or gDNA that came from T cells, B-cell-depleted T cells, or PBMCs.

The V and J ends lost 3 bases and 8 bases, in that order; junction bases with no gene match: 9. The CDR3 is made up of 15 amino acids. Per the germline V gene, CDR1 is MDHEN and CDR2 is SYDVKM. Method: immunoSEQ multiplex PCR; TCRdb's copy keeps in-frame clones and lacks some. The sample yields around 260,000 clones, approximately 85% seen once. Assignments of participants to cohorts depended upon their own reported clinical history. Recovery among Cohort 3 donors was established by two negative PCRs, clearance, or symptom resolution. Sequencing was performed on PBMCs or T cells enriched from blood (not recorded which). The sequence came from a woman aged 25 to 39 who had recovered from COVID-19. V gene TRBV28 combines with J gene TRBJ1-5, with TRBD1 identical over 8 bases. The CDR3 region is CASSFPTTGAKPQHF. In nucleotides, the CDR3 is TGTGCCAGCAGTTTTCCCACGACAGGGGCGAAGCCCCAGCATTTT.